Included here is one TCR beta chain sequence, with context. This specimen comes from a study of cytomegalovirus exposure and HLA in healthy donors. The study ran its PCR with 60 Vbeta and 13 Jbeta primers. Libraries were prepared by immunoSEQ multiplex PCR; TCRdb keeps only in-frame clonotypes and omits some of them. The sample lists 250,000 to 350,000 clones, 80% to 90% occurring once. V dropped 0 bases and J dropped 9 bases, with 6 bases sitting between them. CDR1 and CDR2 from the germline V gene are LGHNA and YSLEER. The CDR3 is 13 residues long. The chain recombines TRBV4-3 with TRBJ1-6; D unclear. The source material was PBMCs. This sequence was found in a man aged 40-49 years in good health and CMV-seropositive. The CDR3 sequence: CASSQDRVSPLHF. The CDR3, as DNA: TGCGCCAGCAGCCAAGATCGGGTTTCACCCCTCCACTTT.